This is a list of T cell receptor beta chains from one sample in a study of post-analysis software for immune sequencing data. Using its own MiXCR run on the PCR reads, TCRdb lists one record per CDR3 protein. The data contain over 300,000 distinct CDR3 sequences, less than 40% of them singletons. Input material: blood. The receptors originated from a girl aged 10 to 17 with multiple sclerosis. The CDR3 runs from the conserved cysteine through the conserved F or W. D genes are given only for firm matches. Clone size is not always given. Where it is, it says once, few, many or a class for expanded clones.

size: few
V: TRBV5-1
D: NA
J: TRBJ2-7
DNA: TGCGCCAGCAGCGACGGGGGCCGGGGCGCCTACGAGCAGTACTTC
CDR3: CASSDGGRGAYEQYF

size: NA
V: TRBV5-1
D: NA
J: TRBJ2-3
DNA: TGCGCCAGCAGCTGGGGGCAACTGGCGAGGGGAGATACGCAGTATTTT
CDR3: CASSWGQLARGDTQYF

size: NA
V: TRBV5-1
D: NA
J: TRBJ1-1
DNA: TGCGCCAGCTCCCCGGCACGGAAGAACACTGAAGCTTTCTTT
CDR3: CASSPARKNTEAFF

size: NA
V: TRBV12-3/TRBV12-4
D: NA
J: TRBJ2-5
DNA: TGTGCCAGCAGTTTTGGTCGTCGGGAGACCCAGTACTTC
CDR3: CASSFGRRETQYF

size: few
V: TRBV27
D: TRBD2
J: TRBJ2-7
DNA: TGTGCCAGCAGTCTCTTAGCGGGGGGGCACTACGAGCAGTACTTC
CDR3: CASSLLAGGHYEQYF

size: few
V: TRBV6-1
D: TRBD1
J: TRBJ1-1
DNA: TGTGCCAGCAGCGGGACAGGGGTTCGGCCTGAAGCTTTCTTT
CDR3: CASSGTGVRPEAFF

size: NA
V: TRBV6-5
D: NA
J: TRBJ2-7
DNA: TGTGCCAGCAGTTACAAGGCCGCCTCCTACGAGCAGTACTTC
CDR3: CASSYKAASYEQYF

size: few
V: TRBV10-1
D: NA
J: TRBJ2-5
DNA: TGCGCCAGCAGTGAGTCCGGCCGGAGGGAGACCCAGTACTTC
CDR3: CASSESGRRETQYF

size: NA
V: TRBV5-4
D: TRBD2
J: TRBJ2-3
DNA: TGTGCCAGCAGCTTGATATTACTAGCGGGAATCACAGATACGCAGTATTTT
CDR3: CASSLILLAGITDTQYF

size: few
V: TRBV7-9
D: NA
J: TRBJ2-3
DNA: TGTGCCAGCAGCTCTTTACTCACAGATACGCAGTATTTT
CDR3: CASSSLLTDTQYF

size: NA
V: TRBV7-7
D: TRBD1
J: TRBJ2-5
DNA: TGTGCTAGCAGCAAGCGACAGGGTTTTGAGCAGTACTTC
CDR3: CASSKRQGFEQYF

size: few
V: TRBV7-2
D: NA
J: TRBJ1-6
DNA: TGTGCCAGCAGCTTAACAAGCAGCTCCTATAATTCACCCCTCCACTTT
CDR3: CASSLTSSSYNSPLHF

size: many
V: TRBV5-1
D: NA
J: TRBJ1-2
DNA: TGCGCCAGCAGCTTGGGAGACGCTAACTATGGCTACACCTTC
CDR3: CASSLGDANYGYTF

size: few
V: TRBV15
D: NA
J: TRBJ1-5
DNA: TGTGCCACCAGCAGACACGATAAAATGGGAGGAGCTCGGCAGCCCCAGCATTTT
CDR3: CATSRHDKMGGARQPQHF

size: NA
V: TRBV6-4
D: TRBD1
J: TRBJ1-1
DNA: TGTGCCAGCAGTGACCGGGGGACAGGGTTTAGCTGCACTGAAGCTTTCTTT
CDR3: CASSDRGTGFSCTEAFF

size: few
V: TRBV9
D: NA
J: TRBJ1-4
DNA: TGTGCCAGCAGCCCTAATCAAAACGGAAAACTGTTTTTT
CDR3: CASSPNQNGKLFF

size: NA
V: TRBV6-5
D: TRBD1
J: TRBJ1-4
DNA: TGTGCCAGCAGTTACTTAGGACAGGGTCAGGATGAAAAACTGTTTTTT
CDR3: CASSYLGQGQDEKLFF

size: NA
V: TRBV6-2/TRBV6-3
D: NA
J: TRBJ2-5
DNA: TGTGCTACTTTTGAGGGAATCTACAATGAGCAGTACTTC
CDR3: CATFEGIYNEQYF

size: NA
V: TRBV6-2/TRBV6-3
D: TRBD1
J: TRBJ1-5
DNA: TGTGCCAGCAGTTACGCGGCAGGGGGGCAGCCCCAGCATTTT
CDR3: CASSYAAGGQPQHF

size: few
V: TRBV9
D: NA
J: TRBJ1-2
DNA: TGTGCCAGCAGCGAGAGGGGAGGTGGCTACACCTTC
CDR3: CASSERGGGYTF

size: NA
V: TRBV4-2
D: TRBD2
J: TRBJ2-1
DNA: TGTGCCAGCAGCCAAGATTGGCGGGGGGGTTACAATGAGCAGTTCTTC
CDR3: CASSQDWRGGYNEQFF

size: few
V: TRBV18
D: TRBD2
J: TRBJ2-6
DNA: TGTGCCAGCTCACCAAGCGGGGGGGACTCTGGGGCCAACGTCCTGACTTTC
CDR3: CASSPSGGDSGANVLTF

size: few
V: TRBV20-1
D: NA
J: TRBJ1-4
DNA: TGCAGTGCTAAGACAGGCGTCGGGGAAAAACTGTTTTTT
CDR3: CSAKTGVGEKLFF

size: few
V: TRBV10-3
D: TRBD1
J: TRBJ2-7
DNA: TGTGCCATCAGGGGACAGGATTCCTACGAGCAGTACTTC
CDR3: CAIRGQDSYEQYF

size: few
V: TRBV7-8
D: NA
J: TRBJ2-1
DNA: TGTGCCAGCACCACTGCCCTTGGTTCCTACAATGAGCAGTTCTTC
CDR3: CASTTALGSYNEQFF

size: NA
V: TRBV5-1
D: NA
J: TRBJ1-1
DNA: TGCGCCAGCAGCTTCCAAGGGGTAATGAACACTGAAGCTTTCTTT
CDR3: CASSFQGVMNTEAFF

size: few
V: TRBV18
D: TRBD1
J: TRBJ1-2
DNA: TGTGCCAGCTCACCTGCGGGGGACAGGGGCTACACCTTC
CDR3: CASSPAGDRGYTF

size: NA
V: TRBV6-5
D: TRBD2
J: TRBJ2-3
DNA: TGTGCCAGCAGTTATGCCCTAGCGGGAGAGATTAGCACAGATACGCAGTATTTT
CDR3: CASSYALAGEISTDTQYF

size: NA
V: TRBV10-3
D: NA
J: TRBJ2-5
DNA: TGTGCCATCAGTGACCGACAGGGAGGAGGGACCCAGTACTTC
CDR3: CAISDRQGGGTQYF

size: once
V: TRBV27
D: NA
J: TRBJ2-7
DNA: TGTGCCAGCAGAGGAGGAGGGCCCTACAAGCAGTACTTC
CDR3: CASRGGGPYKQYF

size: NA
V: TRBV7-2
D: NA
J: TRBJ2-7
DNA: TGTGCCAGCAGCTCAGACAGGAGCTCCTACGAGCAGTACTTC
CDR3: CASSSDRSSYEQYF

size: NA
V: TRBV7-6
D: NA
J: TRBJ2-6
DNA: TGTGCCAGCAGCTGGACGCCTGGGGCCAACGTCCTGACTTTC
CDR3: CASSWTPGANVLTF

size: few
V: TRBV28
D: NA
J: TRBJ1-1
DNA: TGTGCCAGCAGTTCCCCGCCGACAGCTTTCTTT
CDR3: CASSSPPTAFF

size: many
V: TRBV7-2
D: TRBD1
J: TRBJ1-2
DNA: TGTGCCAGCAGCTTTGATGAGGGGGCGATCGGCTACACCTTC
CDR3: CASSFDEGAIGYTF

size: few
V: TRBV6-5
D: NA
J: TRBJ1-1
DNA: TGTGCCAGCAGTTACTCTACTCGTGTGGGCACTGAAGCTTTCTTT
CDR3: CASSYSTRVGTEAFF

size: few
V: TRBV29-1
D: NA
J: TRBJ1-2
DNA: TGCAGCGTTGATACAGGGTTCTATGGCTACACCTTC
CDR3: CSVDTGFYGYTF

size: few
V: TRBV7-9
D: NA
J: TRBJ2-5
DNA: TGTGCCAGCAGCCCTTCAAGGTCAGATGCGGGGGCTGTGACCCAGTACTTC
CDR3: CASSPSRSDAGAVTQYF

size: few
V: TRBV5-1
D: TRBD2
J: TRBJ2-3
DNA: TGCGCCAGCAGCGCTCCGGGACTAGCGGGGCCCACAGATACGCAGTATTTT
CDR3: CASSAPGLAGPTDTQYF

size: NA
V: TRBV29-1
D: TRBD2
J: TRBJ2-1
DNA: TGCAGCGTCGACCTAGCGGGGGGGTACAATGAGCAGTTCTTC
CDR3: CSVDLAGGYNEQFF

size: NA
V: TRBV11-2
D: TRBD1
J: TRBJ2-7
DNA: TGTGCCAGCCGCCCCCCGTTGCGGGACAGGGCCTACTACGAGCAGTACTTC
CDR3: CASRPPLRDRAYYEQYF

size: NA
V: TRBV7-7
D: TRBD1
J: TRBJ1-1
DNA: TGTGCTAGCAGTCCAGGGGGGGCGAACACTGAAGCTTTCTTT
CDR3: CASSPGGANTEAFF

size: NA
V: TRBV6-2/TRBV6-3
D: TRBD1
J: TRBJ1-5
DNA: TGTGCCGGCACCCCGGCCGGACAGGGGGTTAGTCAGCCCCAGCATTTT
CDR3: CAGTPAGQGVSQPQHF

size: few
V: TRBV12-3/TRBV12-4
D: NA
J: TRBJ1-2
DNA: TGTGCCAGCAACTCGGGCTTATGGGGAGAGGGCTATGGCTACACCTTC
CDR3: CASNSGLWGEGYGYTF

size: NA
V: TRBV3-1
D: TRBD2
J: TRBJ2-3
DNA: TGTGCCAGCAGCCAAGATAAGGCTAGCGGGGTGAGGACAGATACGCAGTATTTT
CDR3: CASSQDKASGVRTDTQYF